One and the same sample provided the 12 T cell receptor beta chains below, sequenced in a study of response to subunit inactivated influenza vaccine. MiXCR was run by TCRdb on the RT-PCR reads, yielding one entry per CDR3 protein. The profile shows 600,000 to 850,000 distinct CDR3 sequences, around 15% of them singletons. This specimen was PBMCs from blood, taken less than 15 days before vaccination. All receptors derive from a man aged 50 or older who received an inactivated influenza vaccine.

The chain combines TRBV7-6 with TRBJ2-5; TRBD2 matches 9 bases. The CDR3 has 18 amino acids. Trimming removed 3 bases from V and 1 base from J; junction bases left unmatched: 12. CDR1 is SGHVS and CDR2 is FNYEAQ in the germline V gene. CDR3 sequence reads: CASSLLGRSGGFQETQYF. For the CDR3, the DNA is TGTGCCAGCAGCTTGTTAGGGCGTAGCGGGGGTTTCCAAGAGACCCAGTACTTC.

There are a few counts of this clonotype. The chain employs TRBV14 and TRBJ2-1; 12 nucleotides agree with TRBD2. The J segment lost 5 bases and the V segment lost 3 bases, leaving 2 bases of the junction unmatched. Germline CDR1 reads SGHDN; CDR2 reads FVKESK. The CDR3 spans 15 residues. CDR3 loop: CASSHRLAGDNEQFF. CDR3 DNA sequence: TGTGCCAGCAGCCACAGACTAGCGGGGGACAATGAGCAGTTCTTC.

V usage is TRBV18 and J usage is TRBJ2-7; D uncertain. CDR1 and CDR2 from the germline V gene are KGHSH and LQKENI. Between the trimmed V and J ends, which lost 3 bases and 6 bases, there was a span of 9 bases. The CDR3 consists of 12 residues. The CDR3 protein is CASSPSAIEQYF. CDR3 nucleotides: TGTGCCAGCTCACCTTCAGCGATCGAGCAGTACTTC.

A few counts support this clonotype. This sequence joins TRBV28 and TRBJ1-2; 10 positions match TRBD1. Germline-derived CDR1 and CDR2 are MDHEN and SYDVKM. This CDR3 is 15 amino acids long. V shed 3 bases and J 6 bases; nucleotides not matched to a gene: 7. The CDR3 sequence: CASSFPTGGRNGYTF. In DNA, the CDR3 is TGTGCCAGCAGTTTCCCGACAGGGGGCCGGAATGGCTACACCTTC.

This clonotype was observed a few times. The chain uses TRBV6-5 and TRBJ1-1; D is perhaps TRBD1 (5 bases). The germline V and J ends were trimmed by 2 bases and 1 base, with 14 bases remaining between them. The CDR3 is made up of 16 amino acids. Germline loops: CDR1 MNHEY, CDR2 SVGAGI. CDR3 coding DNA: TGTGCCAGCAGTTACGGGGGAGGACTAGGGAACACTGAAGCTTTCTTT. The encoded protein is CASSYGGGLGNTEAFF.

This clonotype was seen a handful of times. The rearrangement links TRBV28 to TRBJ1-5, with D unresolved. V was cut by 7 bases and J by 0 bases, with 10 bases left in between. The CDR3 is made up of 14 amino acids. Germline-derived CDR1 and CDR2 are MDHEN and SYDVKM. The CDR3 protein is CASTIRHSNQPQHF. CDR3 in DNA: TGTGCCAGCACAATCAGACATAGCAATCAGCCCCAGCATTTT. The full variable domain, its missing parts supplied by reference TRBV28 and TRBJ1-5, is DVKVTQSSRYLVKRTGEKVFLECVQDMDHENMFWYRQDPGLGLRLIYFSYDVKMKEKGDIPEGYSVSREKKERFSLILESASTNQTSMYLCASTIRHSNQPQHFGDGTRLSIL.

The rearrangement uses TRBV7-2 and TRBJ1-2; unclear D gene. In germline, CDR1 is SGHTA, CDR2 FQGNSA. Trimming took off 4 bases at V and 6 bases at J, with 9 bases between the two ends. The CDR3 is made up of 12 amino acids. CDR3 region: CASSSQRNGYTF. CDR3 sequence (DNA): TGTGCCAGCAGCTCCCAAAGGAATGGCTACACCTTC.

In its sample, this clonotype was seen a few times. This chain links TRBV28 with TRBJ1-5, with TRBD1 identical over 10 bases. Germline trimming cut 6 bases from V and 2 bases from J; bases unmatched to any gene: 7. This CDR3 contains 16 residues. The germline gives CDR1 MDHEN, CDR2 SYDVKM. The CDR3 DNA is TGTGCCAGCAGGAGGGAGACAGGGGGCGGCAATCAGCCCCAGCATTTT. Amino acids: CASRRETGGGNQPQHF.

The chain links TRBV15 to TRBJ1-6, with 7 bases aligning to TRBD1. The CDR3 runs 15 residues. Germline CDR1 LNHNV, CDR2 YYDKDF (reference sequence). V trimming: 6 bases; J trimming: 5 bases; junction bases outside the gene matches: 7. The chain's CDR3 is CATRQGRGNNSPLHF. CDR3 nucleotide sequence: TGTGCCACCAGACAGGGGCGCGGAAATAATTCACCCCTCCACTTT.

This clonotype was detected many times. The chain uses TRBV12-3 or TRBV12-4 and TRBJ2-3, with D possibly called TRBD1 or TRBD2 (6 bases each). V was pared by 3 bases and J by 4 bases, with 11 bases between. The CDR3 has 14 amino acids. The CDR3 region is CASSFGGRSDTQYF. DNA for the CDR3: TGTGCCAGCAGTTTCGGGGGCAGGTCAGATACGCAGTATTTT.

The rearrangement joins TRBV7-2 to TRBJ2-2; 7 nucleotides match TRBD2. The CDR3 loop spans 13 amino acids. Losses at the gene ends were 2 bases for V and 10 bases for J; bases not matched to a gene: 4. Germline V lookup: CDR1 SGHTA, CDR2 FQGNSA. The CDR3 DNA reads as TGTGCCAGCAGCTTAATACGGGGGGTGGAGCTGTTTTTT. Encoded protein: CASSLIRGVELFF.

This chain joins TRBV20-1 and TRBJ2-1; TRBD2 matches at 8 bases. Per the germline V gene, CDR1 is DFQATT and CDR2 is SNEGSKA (reference sequence). The CDR3 totals 14 residues. The V gene end was trimmed by 4 bases and the J gene end by 1 base; junction bases not matched to a gene: 3. For the CDR3, the DNA is TGCAGTGCTAAACGCGGGAGGTCCTACAATGAGCAGTTCTTC. Protein product: CSAKRGRSYNEQFF.